This passage covers 8 T cell receptor beta chains from one sample sequenced in a study of T cell repertoires in cytomegalovirus infection. These TCRs' antigens remain unknown. MiXCR, applied by TCRdb to the reads, yields one record per CDR3 protein. The data hold around 750,000 distinct CDR3 sequences, with 32% observed a single time. Sequenced material: cultured CD8+ T cells from PBMCs, taken from culture after CMV antigen stimulation. These receptors came from a human donor in good health (CMV status not recorded). Some clones in this sample may be carry-over from other donors' samples.

The V and J genes are TRBV24-1 and TRBJ2-5; D is possibly TRBD2 (5 bases). Trimming shortened V by 3 bases and J by 3 bases, and 13 bases separated the two germline ends. Per germline, CDR1 KGHDR and CDR2 SFDVKD. The CDR3 runs 15 residues. DNA for the CDR3: TGTGCCACCAGTGATCAGCGGCAGCAAAAAGAGACCCAGTACTTC. The encoded protein is CATSDQRQQKETQYF.

The rearrangement links TRBV7-9 to TRBJ1-1, with a possible D match to TRBD1 (5 bases). Germline V CDR1 and CDR2: SEHNR, FQNEAQ (reference sequence). The CDR3 has 15 residues. The ends were cut back, 0 bases at V and 2 bases at J, with 10 bases in the middle. CDR3 sequence: CASSLAQVSNTEAFF. CDR3 sequence (DNA): TGTGCCAGCAGCTTAGCACAGGTGTCCAACACTGAAGCTTTCTTT.

This clonotype has only a few counts. The V and J genes are TRBV27 and TRBJ2-7; TRBD1 aligns across 8 bases. The CDR3 covers 14 residues. Trimming cost V 2 bases and J 4 bases; bases outside gene matches: 4. CDR1 is MNHEY, CDR2 SMNVEV, per germline (reference sequence). The CDR3, as DNA: TGTGCCAGCAGTTTACAAGGGACAGGATACGAGCAGTACTTC. Protein product: CASSLQGTGYEQYF.

The V call is TRBV27, the J call TRBJ2-1; no clear D gene. The CDR3 contains 14 residues. Trimming removed 3 bases at V and 7 bases at J, with 13 bases between. In germline, CDR1 is MNHEY, CDR2 SMNVEV (reference sequence). CDR3 sequence (DNA): TGTGCCAGCAGTTTGGGCAGACTTACGAATGAGCAGTTCTTC. It encodes CASSLGRLTNEQFF.

The J gene is TRBJ2-1, the V gene TRBV19, with D perhaps matching TRBD1 (6 bases). Germline V gene data show CDR1 as LNHDA and CDR2 as SQIVND (reference sequence). Between the trimmed V and J ends, which lost 1 base and 0 bases, there was a span of 13 bases. The CDR3 extends over 17 amino acids. Here the CDR3 reads CASSIVVGQSSYNEQFF. CDR3 sequence (DNA): TGTGCCAGTAGTATAGTAGTAGGACAGAGCTCCTACAATGAGCAGTTCTTC.

J is TRBJ2-7 and V is TRBV6-5; D call uncertain. Germline lookup yields CDR1 MNHEY and CDR2 SVGAGI. The CDR3 loop spans 13 amino acids. The V and J ends lost 5 bases and 5 bases respectively, with 13 bases between them. The CDR3 DNA reads as TGTGCCAGCAGTCCTGGAGCCTGGAACGAGCAGTACTTC. Encoded protein: CASSPGAWNEQYF.

This clonotype has just a few counts. The V call is TRBV6-6, the J call TRBJ1-2, with D hard to call. The V end lost 0 bases, the J end lost 2 bases, and 4 bases lay between the germline ends. The CDR3 spans 13 residues. Germline lookup yields CDR1 MNHNY and CDR2 SVGAGI (reference sequence). CDR3 nucleotide sequence: TGTGCCAGCAGTTACTCCCAGAACTATGGCTACACCTTC. Its protein product is CASSYSQNYGYTF.

This clonotype was seen only a few times. The CDR3 sequence is CASRGPSEQYV. The DNA for the CDR3 is TGTGCCAGCAGAGGCCCAAGCGAGCAGTACGTC. V gene TRBV6-2 or TRBV6-3 combines with J gene TRBJ2-7; D is ambiguous. With 6 bases removed from V and 6 bases from J, the gap between germline ends came to 9 bases. CDR1 and CDR2 from the germline V gene are MNHEY and SVGEGT. The CDR3 runs to 11 residues.